This T cell receptor (beta chain) was observed in a study of PD-L1 blockade in urothelial cancer. Study outcomes and limitations: When pretreatment blood TCR clonality was below the median, it predicted better survival.

V shed 4 bases and J shed 4 bases, with 16 bases lying between them. Germline V gene lookup returns CDR1 SGDLS and CDR2 YYNGEE. CDR3 length: 15 amino acids. Here immunoSEQ multiplex PCR was the method, and the copy in TCRdb shows in-frame clones only, minus some. Here the sample spans roughly 25,000 clones, approximately 86% being singletons. Time point here: peripheral blood 6 weeks after treatment start. Individual patients had between 1 and 8 samples, taken pretreatment and on-treatment. As regards this clone: Its cognate antigen is unknown.

The starting material was PBMCs, obtained around atezolizumab (anti-PD-L1) treatment. The sequence was collected from a man aged 70-80 years with urothelial cancer. The chain combines TRBV9 with TRBJ2-3; D possibly corresponds to TRBD1 (5 bases). CDR3 sequence: CASSKAGKGADTQYF. The CDR3 nucleotides are TGTGCCAGCAGCAAAGCAGGGAAGGGCGCAGATACGCAGTATTTT.